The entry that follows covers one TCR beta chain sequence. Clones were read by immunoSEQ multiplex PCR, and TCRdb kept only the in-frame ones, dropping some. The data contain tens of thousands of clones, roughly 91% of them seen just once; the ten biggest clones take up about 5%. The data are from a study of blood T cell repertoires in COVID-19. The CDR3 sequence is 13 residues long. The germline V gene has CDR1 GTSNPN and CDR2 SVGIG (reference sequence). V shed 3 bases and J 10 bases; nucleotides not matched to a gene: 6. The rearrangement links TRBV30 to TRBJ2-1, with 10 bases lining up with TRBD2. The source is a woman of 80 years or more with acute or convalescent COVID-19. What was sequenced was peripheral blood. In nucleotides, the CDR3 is TGTGCCTGGAGGGATAGCGGGAGGCGCGAGCAGTTCTTC. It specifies CAWRDSGRREQFF.